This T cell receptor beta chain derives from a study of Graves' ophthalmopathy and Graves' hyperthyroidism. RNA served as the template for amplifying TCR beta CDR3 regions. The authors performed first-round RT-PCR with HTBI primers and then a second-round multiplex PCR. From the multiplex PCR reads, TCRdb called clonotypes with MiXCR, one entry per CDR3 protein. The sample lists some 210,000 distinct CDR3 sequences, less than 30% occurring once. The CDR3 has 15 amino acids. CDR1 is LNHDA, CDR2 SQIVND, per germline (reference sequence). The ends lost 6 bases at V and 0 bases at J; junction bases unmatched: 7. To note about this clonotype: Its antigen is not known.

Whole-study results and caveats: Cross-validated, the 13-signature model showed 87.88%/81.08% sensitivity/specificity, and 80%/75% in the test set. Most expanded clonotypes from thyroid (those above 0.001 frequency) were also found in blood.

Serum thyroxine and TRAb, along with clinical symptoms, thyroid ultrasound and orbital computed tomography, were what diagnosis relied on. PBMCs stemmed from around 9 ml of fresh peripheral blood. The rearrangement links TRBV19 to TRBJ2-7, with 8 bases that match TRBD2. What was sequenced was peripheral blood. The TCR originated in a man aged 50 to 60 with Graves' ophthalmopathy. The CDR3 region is CASSPGLESSYEQYF. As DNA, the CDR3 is TGTGCCAGTAGCCCGGGACTAGAGAGCTCCTACGAGCAGTACTTC.